The T cell receptor (beta chain) under discussion was sequenced for a study of cytomegalovirus exposure and HLA in healthy donors. With 60 Vbeta and 13 Jbeta primers, the PCR was carried out. TCRdb's table, derived via immunoSEQ multiplex PCR, lists solely in-frame clones and lacks some. The sample has 180,000 or so clones; 79% are singletons. CDR1 is SGHNT and CDR2 is YENEEA in the germline V gene. Trimming left V 4 bases short and J 0 bases short, with 16 bases between. The CDR3 covers 17 residues. This sequence joins TRBV11-3 and TRBJ2-4, with D uncertain. This receptor was identified in a woman aged 50 to 60 in good health and CMV-seronegative. The sample taken for sequencing was PBMCs. This chain's CDR3 is CASSSGTGQLAKNIQYF. The CDR3 nucleotides read TGTGCCAGCAGCTCCGGAACGGGTCAACTAGCCAAAAACATTCAGTACTTC. Full variable domain (remainder filled in from reference TRBV11-3 and TRBJ2-4): EAGVVQSPRYKIIEKKQPVAFWCNPISGHNTLYWYLQNLGQGPELLIRYENEEAVDDSQLPKDRFSAERLKGVDSTLKIQPAELGDSAVYLCASSSGTGQLAKNIQYFGAGTRLSVL.